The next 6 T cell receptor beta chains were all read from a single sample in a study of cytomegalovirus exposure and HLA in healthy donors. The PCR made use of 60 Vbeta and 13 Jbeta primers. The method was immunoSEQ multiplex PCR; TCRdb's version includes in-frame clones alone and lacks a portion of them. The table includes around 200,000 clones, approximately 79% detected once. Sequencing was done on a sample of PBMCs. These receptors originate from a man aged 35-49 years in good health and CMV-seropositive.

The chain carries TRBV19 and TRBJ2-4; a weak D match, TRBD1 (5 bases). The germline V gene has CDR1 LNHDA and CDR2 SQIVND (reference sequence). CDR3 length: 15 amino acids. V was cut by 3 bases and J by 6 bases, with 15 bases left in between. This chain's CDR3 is CASSIPKGSGNIQYF. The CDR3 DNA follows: TGTGCCAGTAGTATTCCCAAGGGGTCGGGAAACATTCAGTACTTC.

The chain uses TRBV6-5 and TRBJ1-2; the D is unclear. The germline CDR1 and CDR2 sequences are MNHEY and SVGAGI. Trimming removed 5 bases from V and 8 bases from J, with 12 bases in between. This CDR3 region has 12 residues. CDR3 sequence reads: CASSPPGRGYTF. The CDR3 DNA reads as TGTGCCAGCAGTCCTCCGGGTCGCGGCTACACCTTC.

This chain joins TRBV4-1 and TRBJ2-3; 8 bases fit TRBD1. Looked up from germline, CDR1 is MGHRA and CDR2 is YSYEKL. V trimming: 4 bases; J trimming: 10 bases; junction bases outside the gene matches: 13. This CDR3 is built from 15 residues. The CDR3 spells CASSRVKDREFSQYF. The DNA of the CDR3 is TGCGCCAGCAGCCGAGTAAAGGACAGGGAGTTCTCGCAGTATTTT.

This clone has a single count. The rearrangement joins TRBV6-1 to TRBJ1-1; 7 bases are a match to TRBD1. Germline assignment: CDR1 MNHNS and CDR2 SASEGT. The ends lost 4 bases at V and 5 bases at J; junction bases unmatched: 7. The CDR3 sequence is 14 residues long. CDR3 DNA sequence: TGTGCCAGCAGTGGTAACAGGGGTTTGACTGAAGCTTTCTTT. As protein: CASSGNRGLTEAFF.

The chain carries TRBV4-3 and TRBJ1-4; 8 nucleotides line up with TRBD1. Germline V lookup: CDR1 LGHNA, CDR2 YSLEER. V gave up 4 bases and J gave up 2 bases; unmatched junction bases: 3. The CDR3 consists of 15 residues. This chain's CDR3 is CASSLHRGTNEKLFF. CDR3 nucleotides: TGCGCCAGCAGCCTCCACAGGGGGACTAATGAAAAACTGTTTTTT.

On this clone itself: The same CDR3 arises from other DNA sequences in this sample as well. This chain's CDR3 is CASSSGQGMAYEQYF. CDR3 coding DNA: TGCGCCAGCAGCTCCGGACAGGGAATGGCTTACGAGCAGTACTTC. The V call is TRBV5-1, the J call TRBJ2-7; 8 bases fit TRBD1. CDR1 SGHRS and CDR2 YFSETQ come from the germline V gene. The CDR3 spans 15 residues. The V segment lost 3 bases and the J segment 4 bases; nucleotides outside the gene matches: 9.